One and the same sample provided the 31 T cell receptor beta chains below, sequenced in a study of blood T cell repertoires in COVID-19. Some clones are missing from TCRdb's copy, which holds only in-frame ones; the method was immunoSEQ multiplex PCR. The table shows a few hundred thousand clones, with around 90% occurring only once. Source material: PBMCs or T cells enriched from blood (not recorded which). These receptors were taken from a woman aged 45-65 years with acute COVID-19.

V usage is TRBV18 and J usage is TRBJ1-4, with 8 bases identical to TRBD1. V was clipped by 0 bases and J by 4 bases; unmatched bases: 7. The CDR3 runs to 17 residues. Germline V gene lookup returns CDR1 KGHSH and CDR2 LQKENI. The CDR3 sequence: CASSPPVGTGHNEKLFF. The CDR3 bases are TGTGCCAGCTCACCACCCGTCGGGACAGGCCATAATGAAAAACTGTTTTTT.

V usage is TRBV10-3 and J usage is TRBJ1-4; 7 bases align to TRBD1. Germline V CDR1 and CDR2: ENHRY, SYGVKD. V shed 0 bases and J 3 bases; nucleotides not matched to a gene: 1. This CDR3 has 15 amino acids. Here the CDR3 reads CAISESGQANEKLFF. The CDR3 DNA follows: TGTGCCATCAGTGAGTCCGGACAGGCTAATGAAAAACTGTTTTTT.

J is TRBJ2-7 and V is TRBV4-3; tentatively, D is TRBD2 (5 bases). V lost 4 bases and J 3 bases, leaving 10 bases between the germline ends. The CDR3 covers 13 residues. The germline gives CDR1 LGHNA, CDR2 YSLEER. The CDR3 nucleotides are TGCGCCAGCAGCCTCTCCGGAGGCTACGAGCAGTACTTC. Its translation is CASSLSGGYEQYF.

The chain joins TRBV12-2 to TRBJ2-5; the DNA was not compared with TRBD1, the D call given in the table. TRBV12-2 is termed a pseudogene. The CDR3 totals 14 residues. CDR3: CASRFGQGGETQYF. In DNA, the CDR3 is TGTGCAAGTCGCTTCGGACAGGGGGGAGAGACCCAGTACTTC.

This chain joins TRBV28 and TRBJ2-1; unclear D gene. Germline CDR1 MDHEN, CDR2 SYDVKM. V lost 6 bases to trimming and J lost 5 bases, with 20 bases between them. The CDR3 runs 16 residues. The CDR3 spells CASSPYSWYRDNEQFF. For the CDR3, the DNA is TGTGCCAGCAGCCCTTACTCATGGTATCGTGACAATGAGCAGTTCTTC.

This chain connects TRBV28 to TRBJ2-7; D unresolved. The CDR3 is 12 amino acids. Germline V gene data show CDR1 as MDHEN and CDR2 as SYDVKM. The V end lost 6 bases, the J end lost 3 bases, and 9 bases lay between the germline ends. The CDR3 sequence: CASRAGNYEQYF. The DNA of the CDR3 is TGTGCCAGCAGGGCAGGAAACTACGAGCAGTACTTC.

The V call is TRBV5-1, the J call TRBJ2-3; D is possibly TRBD2 (5 bases). Germline CDR1 SGHRS, CDR2 YFSETQ. The V and J ends lost 4 bases and 4 bases respectively, with 16 bases between them. CDR3 length equals 15 residues. CDR3 protein: CASSPGLTKADTQYF. CDR3 DNA: TGCGCCAGCAGCCCCGGGTTGACTAAGGCAGATACGCAGTATTTT.

The chain joins TRBV3-1 (or the pseudogene TRBV3-2) to TRBJ2-3, with 8 bases aligning to TRBD1. The V segment lost 4 bases and the J segment 10 bases; nucleotides outside the gene matches: 7. The CDR3 runs to 13 residues. Germline CDR1 LGHDT, CDR2 YNNKEL (reference sequence). The CDR3: CASSRDRRVAQYF. CDR3 DNA: TGTGCCAGCAGCCGGGACAGGCGGGTAGCGCAGTATTTT.

This rearrangement joins TRBV4-3 to TRBJ1-6; TRBD1 matches 8 bases. The CDR3 runs to 17 residues. Germline CDR1 and CDR2: LGHNA and YSLEER. V shed 0 bases, J shed 2 bases, and the junction held 3 bases outside the gene matches. This CDR3 is CASSQEDRGAYNSPLHF. CDR3 in DNA: TGCGCCAGCAGCCAAGAAGACAGGGGCGCCTATAATTCACCCCTCCACTTT.

This chain connects TRBV6-2 or TRBV6-3 to TRBJ2-1, with TRBD2 matching over 8 bases. J was trimmed by 4 bases and V by 5 bases; bases with no gene match: 7. Germline V gene sequence: CDR1 MNHEY, CDR2 SVGEGT. The CDR3 loop spans 15 amino acids. The CDR3 here is CASSHGTRSYNEQFF. The DNA of the CDR3 is TGTGCCAGCAGTCATGGGACTAGGTCTTACAATGAGCAGTTCTTC.

The chain uses TRBV11-2 and TRBJ2-3; possibly TRBD2 for D (5 bases). The CDR3 runs to 13 residues. Trimming left V 2 bases short and J 3 bases short, with 6 bases between. The germline CDR1 and CDR2 sequences are SGHAT and FQNNGV. The CDR3 coding sequence is TGTGCCAGCAGCTTATCGGGAACAGATACGCAGTATTTT. Protein product: CASSLSGTDTQYF.

This chain uses TRBV29-1 with TRBJ1-1; D gene unclear. CDR3 length: 14 amino acids. The germline V gene encodes CDR1 SQVTM and CDR2 ANQGSEA. V was clipped by 0 bases and J by 10 bases, with 18 bases between them. This CDR3 is CSVEDSGRQIGAFF. The CDR3 bases are TGCAGCGTTGAAGATTCGGGGAGGCAGATCGGAGCTTTCTTT.

The V gene is TRBV5-8, the J gene TRBJ2-5; 11 bases match TRBD1. J was trimmed by 5 bases and V by 2 bases; bases with no gene match: 2. The CDR3 is made up of 14 amino acids. Germline V lookup: CDR1 SGHTS, CDR2 YDEGEE. The CDR3: CASSFGTGGETQYF. The CDR3 DNA reads as TGTGCCAGCAGCTTTGGGACAGGGGGGGAGACCCAGTACTTC. Full variable domain (remainder filled in from reference TRBV5-8 and TRBJ2-5): EAGVTQSPTHLIKTRGQQATLRCSPISGHTSVYWYQQALGLGLQFLLWYDEGEERNRGNFPPRFSGRQFPNYSSELNVNALELEDSALYLCASSFGTGGETQYFGPGTRLLVL.

The chain uses TRBV28 and TRBJ2-5, with D perhaps matching TRBD2 (7 bases). Trimming took off 7 bases at V and 4 bases at J, with 19 bases between the two ends. The germline CDR1 and CDR2 sequences are MDHEN and SYDVKM. This CDR3 has 15 amino acids. The CDR3 DNA sequence: TGTGCCAGCACTCAAGGGGGGGCGGGTAGAGAGACCCAGTACTTC. Translating it yields CASTQGGAGRETQYF.

The chain has TRBV5-1 and TRBJ2-7; 9 bases align to TRBD2. Per the germline V gene, CDR1 is SGHRS and CDR2 is YFSETQ. CDR3 length: 14 residues. With V trimmed by 4 bases and J by 3 bases, 5 bases remained unmatched. The CDR3 DNA is TGCGCCAGCAGCCAAACGACTAGCGGCTACGAGCAGTACTTC. Amino acids: CASSQTTSGYEQYF.

Only one count was recorded for this clone. The chain has TRBV7-3 and TRBJ2-1, with unresolved D. The CDR3 spans 13 residues. Germline V CDR1 and CDR2: SGHTA, FQGTGA. V gave up 2 bases and J gave up 5 bases, with 7 bases separating them. The CDR3 DNA follows: TGTGCCAGCAGCTTAGGCCCTCACAATGAGCAGTTCTTC. This sequence encodes CASSLGPHNEQFF.

CDR3 nucleotides: TGTGCCAGCAGCCTAGGGAGTAACCCGGAGACCCAGTACTTC. It is translated as CASSLGSNPETQYF. This chain connects TRBV7-3 to TRBJ2-5; D might be TRBD2 (5 bases). The CDR3 consists of 14 residues. V was trimmed by 5 bases and J by 5 bases, leaving 15 bases between them. Germline CDR1 is SGHTA and CDR2 is FQGTGA.

This sequence joins TRBV5-4 and TRBJ1-5; D possibly corresponds to TRBD1 (5 bases). The CDR3 is 13 amino acids. Trimming removed 2 bases from V and 7 bases from J, with 10 bases in between. From germline, CDR1 is SGHNT and CDR2 YYREEE (reference sequence). The CDR3 nucleotides are TGTGCCAGCAGCTTTGGGGGGGACCAGCCCCAGCATTTT. It is translated as CASSFGGDQPQHF.

The chain has TRBV2 and TRBJ2-1; D unclear. Trimming shortened V by 3 bases and J by 2 bases, and 5 bases separated the two germline ends. The CDR3 has 13 amino acids. Germline V gene data show CDR1 as SNHLY and CDR2 as FYNNEI. CDR3 protein: CASSDYTYNEQFF. CDR3 DNA sequence: TGTGCCAGCAGTGACTATACCTACAATGAGCAGTTCTTC. The full variable domain, its missing parts supplied by reference TRBV2 and TRBJ2-1, is EPEVTQTPSHQVTQMGQEVILRCVPISNHLYFYWYRQILGQKVEFLVSFYNNEISEKSEIFDDQFSVERPDGSNFTLKIRSTKLEDSAMYFCASSDYTYNEQFFGPGTRLTVL.

This clone was observed a handful of times. The chain couples TRBV7-3 to TRBJ2-2, with 12 bases identical to TRBD2. V shed 6 bases and J 0 bases; nucleotides not matched to a gene: 8. The CDR3 consists of 18 residues. Germline V gene data show CDR1 as SGHTA and CDR2 as FQGTGA. CDR3 residues: CASRNRLAGGSNTGELFF. The CDR3 DNA follows: TGTGCCAGCAGGAATCGCCTAGCGGGAGGGTCGAACACCGGGGAGCTGTTTTTT.

The rearrangement links TRBV6-6 to TRBJ2-7; 11 bases map to TRBD2. J was trimmed by 7 bases and V by 7 bases; bases with no gene match: 9. Germline CDR1 reads MNHNY; CDR2 reads SVGAGI (reference sequence). The CDR3 runs to 14 residues. CDR3 amino acids: CASKPLAGDREQYF. As DNA, the CDR3 is TGTGCCAGCAAACCACTAGCGGGAGATAGGGAGCAGTACTTC.

Here the CDR3 reads CASGWFSGSSLDTGELFF. For the CDR3, the DNA is TGCGCCAGCGGGTGGTTCAGCGGGAGCTCTTTAGACACCGGGGAGCTGTTTTTT. The chain uses TRBV10-1 and TRBJ2-2, with 8 bases lining up with TRBD2. The trim removed 8 bases at V and 3 bases at J, leaving 17 bases unmatched. Germline lookup yields CDR1 WNHNN and CDR2 SYGVQD (reference sequence). The CDR3 has 18 amino acids.

The gene calls are TRBV11-3 and TRBJ1-2, with 8 bases matching TRBD1. Germline CDR1 is SGHNT and CDR2 is YENEEA. The V segment lost 5 bases and the J segment 6 bases; nucleotides outside the gene matches: 5. The CDR3 has 13 amino acids. The chain's CDR3 is CASSLGTGDGYTF. CDR3 sequence (DNA): TGTGCCAGCAGCCTCGGGACAGGTGATGGCTACACCTTC.

The chain couples TRBV18 to TRBJ1-1, with TRBD1 as a possible D gene (6 bases). The CDR3 length is 14 residues. V lost 2 bases, J lost 1 base, and 8 bases lay in between. Looked up from germline, CDR1 is KGHSH and CDR2 is LQKENI. CDR3 nucleotides: TGTGCCAGCTCACCAGGACAGTGGAACACTGAAGCTTTCTTT. It translates to CASSPGQWNTEAFF. The variable domain in full, with the rest retrieved from reference TRBV18 and TRBJ1-1, is NAGVMQNPRHLVRRRGQEARLRCSPMKGHSHVYWYRQLPEEGLKFMVYLQKENIIDESGMPKERFSAEFPKEGPSILRIQQVVRGDSAAYFCASSPGQWNTEAFFGQGTRLTVV.

With regard to this clone: This CDR3 is also generated by other DNA sequences in the sample. The J gene is TRBJ1-6, the V gene TRBV18, with no clear D. The CDR3 spans 15 residues. The V end lost 2 bases, the J end lost 0 bases, and 5 bases lay between the germline ends. Germline V gives CDR1 KGHSH, CDR2 LQKENI. CDR3 residues: CASSPESSYNSPLHF. In DNA form, the CDR3 reads TGTGCCAGCTCACCAGAGAGCTCCTATAATTCACCCCTCCACTTT.

J is TRBJ1-2 and V is TRBV18; no clear D gene. V was pared by 1 base and J by 2 bases, with 17 bases between. This CDR3 comprises 17 residues. Germline values: CDR1 KGHSH, CDR2 LQKENI. The CDR3 nucleotides read TGTGCCAGCTCACCACGTAGCTTAACGGCTGGGAACTATGGCTACACCTTC. Translation: CASSPRSLTAGNYGYTF.

The rearrangement uses TRBV27 and TRBJ1-1, with a weak D call TRBD1 (6 bases). Germline lookup yields CDR1 MNHEY and CDR2 SMNVEV (reference sequence). The CDR3 sequence is 16 residues long. The V end lost 5 bases, the J end lost 7 bases, and 23 bases lay between the germline ends. The CDR3: CASSHPALQGKNEAFF. CDR3 coding DNA: TGTGCCAGCAGTCATCCTGCCCTTCAGGGGAAAAATGAAGCTTTCTTT.

V usage is TRBV27 and J usage is TRBJ2-7; 9 nucleotides agree with TRBD1. The CDR3 length is 13 residues. Germline V gene lookup returns CDR1 MNHEY and CDR2 SMNVEV (reference sequence). V dropped 10 bases and J dropped 1; count of bases not matched to a gene: 5. This chain's CDR3 is CATRQGGSYEQYF. The CDR3 DNA is TGTGCCACCCGACAGGGGGGATCCTACGAGCAGTACTTC.

CDR3 nucleotides: TGTGCCAGCAGTTTAGTCGGGAAAGCCTACGAGCAGTACTTC. It yields the protein CASSLVGKAYEQYF. The chain carries TRBV27 and TRBJ2-7; possibly TRBD2 for D (5 bases). Germline CDR1 is MNHEY and CDR2 is SMNVEV (reference sequence). This CDR3 region has 14 residues. Trimming shortened V by 2 bases and J by 2 bases, and 10 bases separated the two germline ends.

V gene TRBV27 combines with J gene TRBJ2-2; perhaps TRBD2 as D (5 bases). The CDR3 runs to 13 residues. Looked up from germline, CDR1 is MNHEY and CDR2 is SMNVEV (reference sequence). Trimming shortened V by 6 bases and J by 3 bases, and 8 bases separated the two germline ends. The DNA for the CDR3 is TGTGCCAGCAGACGGGGAGACACCGGGGAGCTGTTTTTT. Protein: CASRRGDTGELFF.

J is TRBJ2-2 and V is TRBV2; 13 positions agree with TRBD2. CDR3 size: 17 residues. With 6 bases clipped from V and 0 bases from J, the junction kept 4 bases outside the gene matches. Per the germline V gene, CDR1 is SNHLY and CDR2 is FYNNEI. CDR3 amino acids: CASSAGLAGSNTGELFF. The CDR3 region has the DNA TGTGCCAGCAGCGCGGGACTAGCGGGGTCGAACACCGGGGAGCTGTTTTTT.